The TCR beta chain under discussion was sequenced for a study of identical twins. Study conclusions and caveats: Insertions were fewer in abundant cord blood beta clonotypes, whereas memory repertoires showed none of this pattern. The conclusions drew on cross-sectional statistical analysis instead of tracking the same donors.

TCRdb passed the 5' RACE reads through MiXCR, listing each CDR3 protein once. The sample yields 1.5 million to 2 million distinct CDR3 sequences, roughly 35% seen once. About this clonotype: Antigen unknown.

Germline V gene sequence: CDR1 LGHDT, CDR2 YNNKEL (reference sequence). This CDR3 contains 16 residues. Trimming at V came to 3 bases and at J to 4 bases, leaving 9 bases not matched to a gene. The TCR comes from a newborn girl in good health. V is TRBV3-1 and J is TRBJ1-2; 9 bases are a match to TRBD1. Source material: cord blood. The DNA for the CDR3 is TGTGCCAGCAGCCAGTCCTCCGGGACAGGGCGCTATGGCTACACCTTC. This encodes CASSQSSGTGRYGYTF.